These T cell receptor beta chains were read from a single sample in a study of blood T cell repertoires in COVID-19. Sequencing was performed with immunoSEQ multiplex PCR; in TCRdb, only in-frame clones are kept and a portion is missing. The sample carries roughly 74,000 clones, 88% recorded once. The sample consisted of peripheral blood. These receptors were collected from a woman older than 75 with active or convalescent COVID-19. Each CDR3 is given with its conserved first and last residue. The D gene is left open where the match is weak. Rows give clone size only sometimes, using once, few, many, or a class for an expanded clone.

TRBV6-5	TRBD1	15	NA	TRBJ2-7	CASTRDRGSTYEQYF	TGTGCCAGCACCAGGGACAGGGGGAGCACCTACGAGCAGTACTTC
TRBV2	NA	11	NA	TRBJ2-7	CASSAAYEQYF	TGTGCCAGCAGTGCCGCGTACGAGCAGTACTTC
TRBV4-2	NA	17	NA	TRBJ2-7	CASSQDKAPESSYEQYF	TGTGCCAGCAGCCAAGATAAGGCCCCGGAGTCCTCCTACGAGCAGTACTTC
TRBV19	NA	17	NA	TRBJ1-6	CASSIWTQSAYNSPLHF	TGTGCCAGTAGTATCTGGACACAATCGGCCTATAATTCACCCCTCCACTTT
TRBV12-5	NA	15	NA	TRBJ2-1	CASGLVWIANNEQFF	TGTGCTAGTGGTTTGGTTTGGATAGCAAACAATGAGCAGTTCTTC
TRBV20-1	NA	16	NA	TRBJ2-3	CSASGFGGSSTDTQYF	TGCAGTGCTAGTGGGTTCGGGGGTTCTAGCACAGATACGCAGTATTTT
TRBV7-2	TRBD1	15	once	TRBJ1-1	CASSLQTGRGTEAFF	TGTGCCAGCAGCTTACAGACAGGGCGAGGCACTGAAGCTTTCTTT
TRBV9	NA	15	NA	TRBJ1-1	CASSVDVRRETEAFF	TGTGCCAGCAGCGTAGATGTCAGGAGGGAAACTGAAGCTTTCTTT
TRBV7-9	TRBD1	15	NA	TRBJ1-1	CASSPYGTGVTEAFF	TGTGCCAGCAGCCCATACGGGACAGGGGTTACTGAAGCTTTCTTT
TRBV27	TRBD2	16	NA	TRBJ2-3	CASRGLAGGYTDTQYF	TGTGCCAGCAGGGGACTAGCGGGGGGGTACACAGATACGCAGTATTTT
TRBV19	NA	14	few	TRBJ1-6	CASRSGVNNSPLHF	TGTGCCAGTAGGTCAGGGGTCAATAATTCACCCCTCCACTTT
TRBV5-4	TRBD1	17	NA	TRBJ2-7	CASSLGTGGFVSYEQYF	TGTGCCAGCAGCTTGGGGACAGGGGGCTTCGTATCCTACGAGCAGTACTTC
TRBV7-2	NA	14	NA	TRBJ1-2	CASSPGGVYYGYTF	TGTGCCAGCAGCCCCGGGGGGGTTTACTATGGCTACACCTTC
TRBV21-1	NA	12	once	TRBJ1-6	CASSQQGSPLHF	TGTGCCAGCAGCCAACAGGGTTCACCCCTCCACTTT
TRBV5-1	TRBD2	12	NA	TRBJ2-7	CASGIGGGEQYF	TGCGCCAGCGGTATCGGGGGGGGCGAGCAGTACTTC
TRBV30	NA	14	NA	TRBJ1-1	CAWRGLLMNTEAFF	TGTGCCTGGAGGGGACTGCTTATGAACACTGAAGCTTTCTTT
TRBV7-2	TRBD2	14	NA	TRBJ2-1	CASSTSGSYNEQFF	TGTGCCAGCAGCACTAGCGGGAGTTACAATGAGCAGTTCTTC
TRBV6-5	TRBD1	15	once	TRBJ1-5	CASSDNRGGNQPQHF	TGTGCCAGCAGCGACAACAGGGGGGGCAATCAGCCCCAGCATTTT
TRBV6-5	NA	14	NA	TRBJ1-1	CASSYGRGTTEAFF	TGTGCCAGCAGTTACGGCAGGGGTACCACTGAAGCTTTCTTT